This T cell receptor beta chain was captured by sequencing in a study of blood T cell repertoires in COVID-19. Across the study: Samples taken during acute and convalescent COVID-19 were collected in the United States, Italy and Spain. T cells, B-cell-depleted T cells, or PBMCs supplied cDNA or gDNA.

Under the authors' procedure: Estimates of nucleated cell counts were drawn from the amplification of reference gene primers. Assay used: immunoSEQ multiplex PCR; TCRdb lists only in-frame clones, some missing. Clone size and V and J calls were adopted from that table, with D and trimming inferred from the DNA. The sample records over 200,000 clones, roughly 87% being singletons. This clone was recorded a few times. The ends were cut back, 1 base at V and 4 bases at J, with 10 bases in the middle. The germline V gene has CDR1 LGHDT and CDR2 YNNKEL (reference sequence). This CDR3 contains 14 residues. This receptor was identified in a middle-aged man with active or convalescent COVID-19. The material sequenced was peripheral blood. This chain connects TRBV3-1 (or the pseudogene TRBV3-2) to TRBJ1-1, with a tentative D call TRBD1 (5 bases). The CDR3 spells CASSQGGRSTEAFF. The DNA of the CDR3 is TGTGCCAGCAGCCAAGGGGGCCGGTCCACTGAAGCTTTCTTT.